A single sample gave rise to the 27 T cell receptor beta chains below, sequenced in a study of cytotoxic CD8 clonotypes in ibrutinib-treated CLL. Here immunoSEQ multiplex PCR was the method, and the copy in TCRdb shows in-frame clones only, minus some. The data contain 40,000 to 55,000 clones, 83% of them seen just once; the ten biggest clones take up about a fifth. The input for sequencing was PBMCs, taken after 24 months of ibrutinib treatment. The receptors here all came from a human donor with chronic lymphocytic leukemia.

J is TRBJ2-7 and V is TRBV7-2, with 9 nucleotides matching TRBD2. The V gene's germline CDR1 is SGHTA and CDR2 FQGNSA. With V trimmed by 6 bases and J by 2 bases, 8 bases remained unmatched. The CDR3 loop spans 15 amino acids. CDR3 DNA: TGTGCCAGCAGTTTATTAGCGGGAGATCCCTACGAGCAGTACTTC. It specifies CASSLLAGDPYEQYF.

The rearrangement links TRBV11-2 to TRBJ2-5; TRBD2 matches at 8 bases. This CDR3 is 16 amino acids long. V dropped 1 base and J dropped 1; count of bases not matched to a gene: 5. The V gene's germline CDR1 is SGHAT and CDR2 FQNNGV. CDR3 coding DNA: TGTGCCAGCAGCTTAGGAGCTAGCGGGCGCCAAGAGACCCAGTACTTC. Amino acids: CASSLGASGRQETQYF.

The chain uses TRBV11-2 and TRBJ1-2; no reliable D call. The CDR3 runs to 13 residues. Germline values: CDR1 SGHAT, CDR2 FQNNGV. V was trimmed by 1 base and J by 8 bases, leaving 11 bases between them. The CDR3 reads CASSLGAHIGYTF. The CDR3, as DNA: TGTGCCAGCAGCTTAGGGGCCCATATCGGCTACACCTTC.

CDR3 sequence (DNA): TGTGCCAGCCAAGAATCACGACAGGGCTACACCTTC. Residues: CASQESRQGYTF. This chain connects TRBV2 to TRBJ1-2, with TRBD1 as a possible D gene (5 bases). The germline V gene has CDR1 SNHLY and CDR2 FYNNEI. This CDR3 spans 12 amino acids. V lost 8 bases and J lost 8, with 15 bases in between.

The genes are TRBV11-3 and TRBJ2-3; 9 positions agree with TRBD2. The CDR3 spans 16 residues. J lost 2 bases, V lost 5 bases, and 8 bases had no gene match. Germline assignment: CDR1 SGHNT and CDR2 YENEEA. Written as DNA, the CDR3 is TGTGCCAGCAGCCCCTCTAGCGGGATCCCCACAGATACGCAGTATTTT. Translated: CASSPSSGIPTDTQYF.

The CDR3: CASSPGQRDDGYTF. CDR3 nucleotides: TGTGCCAGCTCACCGGGACAGAGAGACGATGGCTACACCTTC. The rearrangement uses TRBV18 and TRBJ1-2, with 7 bases identical to TRBD1. V lost 3 bases to trimming and J lost 6 bases; unmatched junction nucleotides: 7. The germline gives CDR1 KGHSH, CDR2 LQKENI. The CDR3 consists of 14 residues.

V and J are TRBV6-5 and TRBJ2-7; 12 positions agree with TRBD2. CDR3 length: 14 residues. Germline-derived CDR1 and CDR2 are MNHEY and SVGAGI. Losses at the gene ends were 5 bases for V and 6 bases for J; bases not matched to a gene: 5. The CDR3 loop is CASSTTSGRPEQYF. DNA for the CDR3: TGTGCCAGCAGTACGACTAGCGGGAGACCCGAGCAGTACTTC.

This chain connects TRBV7-6 to TRBJ2-7, with 15 bases lining up with TRBD2. CDR1 and CDR2 (germline): SGHVS, FNYEAQ. The CDR3 has 16 amino acids. J gave up 3 bases and V 5 bases, and 5 bases lay outside the gene matches. The CDR3 reads CASSPLGLAGGYEQYF. The CDR3 DNA follows: TGTGCCAGCAGCCCGCTGGGACTAGCGGGAGGCTACGAGCAGTACTTC.

J is TRBJ1-1 and V is TRBV7-2; D gene uncertain. Germline V CDR1 and CDR2: SGHTA, FQGNSA. V was pared by 3 bases and J by 11 bases, with 16 bases between. The CDR3 runs 13 residues. Here the CDR3 reads CASSFAETAIAFF. The CDR3 DNA reads TGTGCCAGCAGCTTTGCCGAAACCGCAATCGCTTTCTTT.

The chain couples TRBV5-1 to TRBJ2-1; 7 positions agree with TRBD1. There are 14 residues in the CDR3. Germline V gene sequence: CDR1 SGHRS, CDR2 YFSETQ. V shed 3 bases, J shed 6 bases, and the junction held 6 bases outside the gene matches. CDR3 residues: CASSSGTASNEQFF. CDR3 sequence (DNA): TGCGCCAGCAGCTCCGGGACAGCATCCAATGAGCAGTTCTTC. Combining the CDR3 with reference TRBV5-1 and TRBJ2-1 gives the whole variable domain KAGVTQTPRYLIKTRGQQVTLSCSPISGHRSVSWYQQTPGQGLQFLFEYFSETQRNKGNFPGRFSGRQFSNSRSEMNVSTLELGDSALYLCASSSGTASNEQFFGPGTRLTVL.

The chain combines TRBV5-1 with TRBJ2-6; TRBD1 agrees at 12 bases. Germline V gives CDR1 SGHRS, CDR2 YFSETQ. CDR3 length: 17 residues. V was pared by 4 bases and J by 2 bases, with 4 bases of the junction left unmatched. The CDR3 here is CASSIRDRGPGANVLTF. CDR3 nucleotide sequence: TGCGCCAGCAGCATCCGGGACAGGGGGCCTGGGGCCAACGTCCTGACTTTC.

J is TRBJ2-1 and V is TRBV16; D might be TRBD1 (5 bases). V lost 5 bases, J lost 6 bases, and 14 bases lay in between. Germline assignment: CDR1 KGHSY and CDR2 FQNENV. The CDR3 consists of 14 residues. CDR3 nucleotides: TGTGCCAGCAGCTTCGGCACAGGAACCAATGAGCAGTTCTTC. It specifies CASSFGTGTNEQFF.

Turning to this clone: Because the CDR3 is missing its conserved closing phenylalanine or tryptophan, this is likely a read error. This sequence joins TRBV11-2 and TRBJ1-2; TRBD1 might be the D (6 bases). This CDR3 has 12 amino acids. The germline CDR1 and CDR2 sequences are SGHAT and FQNNGV. Deletions cut 4 bases from V and 5 bases from J, with 8 bases between. CDR3 coding DNA: TGTGCCAGCAGCTCACAGGGTTATGGCTACACCCTC. Its translation is CASSSQGYGYTL.

V usage is TRBV18 and J usage is TRBJ2-7, with D perhaps TRBD1 (6 bases). The V end lost 5 bases, the J end lost 0 bases, and 17 bases lay between the germline ends. Germline loops: CDR1 KGHSH, CDR2 LQKENI. The CDR3 has 16 residues. CDR3 loop: CASSSRTDNPSYEQYF. The CDR3 nucleotides are TGTGCCAGCTCATCACGGACAGACAACCCCTCCTACGAGCAGTACTTC.

The chain has TRBV5-1 and TRBJ1-2; possibly TRBD1 for D (5 bases). This CDR3 contains 13 residues. CDR1 SGHRS and CDR2 YFSETQ come from the germline V gene. The V and J ends lost 3 bases and 8 bases respectively, with 14 bases between them. The CDR3 coding sequence is TGCGCCAGCAGCTGGACACGGTCAGCGGGCTACACCTTC. This encodes CASSWTRSAGYTF.

The chain employs TRBV7-2 and TRBJ2-3; TRBD2 aligns across 9 bases. This CDR3 has 17 amino acids. CDR1 is SGHTA and CDR2 is FQGNSA in the germline V gene. V dropped 0 bases and J dropped 0; count of bases not matched to a gene: 4. This CDR3 reads CASSLASSGASTDTQYF. CDR3 nucleotides: TGTGCCAGCAGCTTAGCTTCTAGCGGGGCTAGCACAGATACGCAGTATTTT.

The genes are TRBV5-1 and TRBJ2-2; 8 bases match TRBD2. The CDR3 extends over 18 amino acids. Germline CDR1 is SGHRS and CDR2 is YFSETQ. Trimming at V came to 3 bases and at J to 6 bases, leaving 16 bases not matched to a gene. The CDR3 loop is CASSSIPGGRNGAGELFF. The DNA of the CDR3 is TGCGCCAGCAGCTCTATCCCTGGCGGGAGGAATGGTGCCGGGGAGCTGTTTTTT.

This chain joins TRBV11-1 and TRBJ2-5, with D perhaps TRBD1 (5 bases). CDR3 length: 14 residues. V was shortened by 5 bases and J by 2 bases, with 12 bases between the two germline ends. The germline gives CDR1 SGHAT, CDR2 FQDESV (reference sequence). CDR3 region: CASSADRLQETQYF. The DNA for the CDR3 is TGTGCCAGCAGCGCCGACAGACTTCAAGAGACCCAGTACTTC.

CDR3 sequence (DNA): TGTGCCAGCAGCCCCGGTAGGGGTTATCAGCCCCAGCATTTT. Its translation is CASSPGRGYQPQHF. This rearrangement joins TRBV6-5 to TRBJ1-5; weak D call: TRBD1 (5 bases). The germline V and J ends were trimmed by 6 bases and 5 bases, with 14 bases remaining between them. CDR1 and CDR2 (germline): MNHEY, SVGAGI. The CDR3 totals 14 residues.

This chain joins TRBV7-2 and TRBJ2-1; D is uncertain. The V and J ends lost 1 base and 6 bases respectively, with 7 bases between them. Germline values: CDR1 SGHTA, CDR2 FQGNSA. CDR3 length equals 13 residues. The CDR3 bases are TGTGCCAGCAGCTTAGGACGACTCAATGAGCAGTTCTTC. Translated, it gives CASSLGRLNEQFF.

This clone was counted only a few times. The V call is TRBV30, the J call TRBJ1-5; the D is unclear. V lost 0 bases, J lost 4 bases, and 10 bases lay in between. The CDR3 runs 14 residues. The germline CDR1 and CDR2 sequences are GTSNPN and SVGIG (reference sequence). CDR3: CAWSVRYQNQPQHF. CDR3 DNA sequence: TGTGCCTGGAGTGTAAGGTACCAAAATCAGCCCCAGCATTTT.

The CDR3: CASSFAGAGDFMNTEAFF. The DNA of the CDR3 is TGTGCCAGCAGTTTTGCCGGGGCAGGAGACTTCATGAACACTGAAGCTTTCTTT. The rearrangement links TRBV28 to TRBJ1-1; D perhaps matches TRBD1 (5 bases). The V gene lost 3 bases and the J gene lost 0 bases, with 20 bases spanning the gap. Germline V lookup: CDR1 MDHEN, CDR2 SYDVKM. This CDR3 spans 18 amino acids. Variable domain in full (rest from reference TRBV28 and TRBJ1-1): DVKVTQSSRYLVKRTGEKVFLECVQDMDHENMFWYRQDPGLGLRLIYFSYDVKMKEKGDIPEGYSVSREKKERFSLILESASTNQTSMYLCASSFAGAGDFMNTEAFFGQGTRLTVV.

V and J are TRBV5-6 and TRBJ2-1; TRBD2 matches at 9 bases. This CDR3 region has 13 residues. Looked up from germline, CDR1 is SGHDT and CDR2 is YYEEEE. Unmatched junction bases numbered 2, after V lost 0 bases and J lost 10 bases. The CDR3 region is CASSLGSGREQFF. The CDR3 DNA sequence: TGTGCCAGCAGCTTGGGAAGCGGGAGGGAGCAGTTCTTC.

The chain joins TRBV6-5 to TRBJ1-1, with D unresolved. Germline loops: CDR1 MNHEY, CDR2 SVGAGI. V lost 6 bases and J lost 1, with 12 bases in between. The CDR3 loop spans 14 amino acids. CDR3 nucleotide sequence: TGTGCCAGCAGAGACAAGTGGGAGAACACTGAAGCTTTCTTT. It specifies CASRDKWENTEAFF.

This clone occurred once. The CDR3 sequence is CASSIVAGGAYEQYF. The CDR3 DNA follows: TGTGCCAGTAGTATAGTGGCGGGTGGGGCCTACGAGCAGTACTTC. The chain joins TRBV19 to TRBJ2-7; TRBD2 is a possible D gene (5 bases). CDR3 length: 15 residues. The V end was cut by 1 base, the J end by 2 bases, with 12 bases between. The V gene's germline CDR1 is LNHDA and CDR2 SQIVND (reference sequence).

The chain combines TRBV19 with TRBJ1-1, with D perhaps TRBD1 (6 bases). Germline values: CDR1 LNHDA, CDR2 SQIVND (reference sequence). The germline V and J ends were trimmed by 1 base and 1 base, with 10 bases remaining between them. The CDR3 consists of 15 residues. The CDR3 region has the DNA TGTGCCAGTAGTATAGTTCAGGGGTCGAACACTGAAGCTTTCTTT. Translating it yields CASSIVQGSNTEAFF.

The chain couples TRBV6-5 to TRBJ2-2; 8 bases line up with TRBD1. V dropped 5 bases and J dropped 7; count of bases not matched to a gene: 9. Germline CDR1 and CDR2: MNHEY and SVGAGI. The CDR3 loop spans 15 amino acids. The CDR3 loop is CASSPGGALNGELFF. DNA of the CDR3: TGTGCCAGCAGTCCAGGGGGCGCGTTAAACGGGGAGCTGTTTTTT.